This record concerns one T cell receptor (beta chain) sequence. The length of the CDR3 is 15 residues. Looked up from germline, CDR1 is MDHEN and CDR2 is SYDVKM. The trim removed 6 bases at V and 6 bases at J, leaving 8 bases unmatched. The record originates from a study of PD-L1 blockade in urothelial cancer. Study background: After treatment start, blood was analyzed at 3 weeks (second dose) and at 6 weeks.

Clones were sequenced by immunoSEQ multiplex PCR, and TCRdb holds only the in-frame ones, with some missing. The sample consists of approximately 47,000 clones, approximately 80% of them appearing once. This sample's time point: peripheral blood 6 weeks after treatment start. The diagnosis in patients was locally advanced or metastatic urothelial carcinoma. The TCR originated in a man in his 70s with urothelial cancer. The sequences come from PBMCs, collected around atezolizumab (anti-PD-L1) treatment. The rearrangement uses TRBV28 and TRBJ2-1; 10 bases align to TRBD1. CDR3 in amino acids: CASRMRDRGSNEQFF. In DNA form, the CDR3 reads TGTGCCAGCAGAATGCGGGACAGGGGATCCAATGAGCAGTTCTTC.